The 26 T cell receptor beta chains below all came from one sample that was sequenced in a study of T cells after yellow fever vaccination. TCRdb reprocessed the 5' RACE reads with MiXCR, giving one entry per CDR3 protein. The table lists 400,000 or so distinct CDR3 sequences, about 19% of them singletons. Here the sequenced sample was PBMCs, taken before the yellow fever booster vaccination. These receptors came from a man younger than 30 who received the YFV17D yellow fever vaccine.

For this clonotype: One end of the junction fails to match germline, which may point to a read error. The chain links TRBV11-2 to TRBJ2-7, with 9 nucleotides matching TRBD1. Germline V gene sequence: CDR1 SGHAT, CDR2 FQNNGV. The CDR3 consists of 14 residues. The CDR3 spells CARSSGTGSYEQYF. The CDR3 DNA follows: TGTGCCAGGAGCTCCGGGACAGGGAGCTACGAGCAGTACTTC.

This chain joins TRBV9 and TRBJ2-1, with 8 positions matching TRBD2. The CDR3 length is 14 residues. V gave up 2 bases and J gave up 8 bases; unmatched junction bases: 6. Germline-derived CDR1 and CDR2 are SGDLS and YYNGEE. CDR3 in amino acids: CASSVNGGADEQFF. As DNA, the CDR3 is TGTGCCAGCAGCGTTAACGGGGGGGCGGATGAGCAGTTCTTC.

CDR3: CASSLITDTQYF. The CDR3 DNA reads TGTGCCAGCAGCCTCATAACAGATACGCAGTATTTT. V gene TRBV12-3 or TRBV12-4 combines with J gene TRBJ2-3; no clear D. The germline V and J ends were trimmed by 6 bases and 3 bases, with 7 bases remaining between them. CDR3 length: 12 amino acids.

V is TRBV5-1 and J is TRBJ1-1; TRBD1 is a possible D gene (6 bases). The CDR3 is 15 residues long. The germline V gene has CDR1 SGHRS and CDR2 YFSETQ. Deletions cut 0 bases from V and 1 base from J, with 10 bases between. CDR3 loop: CASSLELQGNTEAFF. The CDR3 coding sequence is TGCGCCAGCAGCTTGGAACTACAGGGGAACACTGAAGCTTTCTTT.

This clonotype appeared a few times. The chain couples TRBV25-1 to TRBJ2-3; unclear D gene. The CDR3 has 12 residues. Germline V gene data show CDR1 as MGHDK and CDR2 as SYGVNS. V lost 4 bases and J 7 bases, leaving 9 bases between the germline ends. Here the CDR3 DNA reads TGTGCCAGCAGTGGCACCTGGAATACGCAGTATTTT. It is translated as CASSGTWNTQYF.

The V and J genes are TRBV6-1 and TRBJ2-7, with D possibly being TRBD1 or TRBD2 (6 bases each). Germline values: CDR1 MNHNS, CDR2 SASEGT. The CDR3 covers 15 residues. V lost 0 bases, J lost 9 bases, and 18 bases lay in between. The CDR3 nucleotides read TGTGCCAGCAGTGAAGCCGGGGGCCTTGTTCACCGGCAGTACTTC. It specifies CASSEAGGLVHRQYF.

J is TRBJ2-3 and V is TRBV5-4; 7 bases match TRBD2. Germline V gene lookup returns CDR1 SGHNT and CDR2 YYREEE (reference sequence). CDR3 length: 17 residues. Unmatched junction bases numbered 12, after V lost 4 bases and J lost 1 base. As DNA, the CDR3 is TGTGCCAGCAGCCACAAGGGTGGCGGGGGAGGCACAGATACGCAGTATTTT. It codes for CASSHKGGGGGTDTQYF. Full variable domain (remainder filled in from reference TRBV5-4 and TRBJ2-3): ETGVTQSPTHLIKTRGQQVTLRCSSQSGHNTVSWYQQALGQGPQFIFQYYREEENGRGNFPPRFSGLQFPNYSSELNVNALELDDSALYLCASSHKGGGGGTDTQYFGPGTRLTVL.

CDR3 amino acids: CASISRANYGYTF. CDR3 DNA sequence: TGTGCCAGCATTAGCCGAGCTAACTATGGCTACACCTTC. The chain recombines TRBV6-5 with TRBJ1-2; unclear D gene. The CDR3 length is 13 residues. Trimming shortened V by 7 bases and J by 0 bases, and 9 bases separated the two germline ends. The V gene's germline CDR1 is MNHEY and CDR2 SVGAGI.

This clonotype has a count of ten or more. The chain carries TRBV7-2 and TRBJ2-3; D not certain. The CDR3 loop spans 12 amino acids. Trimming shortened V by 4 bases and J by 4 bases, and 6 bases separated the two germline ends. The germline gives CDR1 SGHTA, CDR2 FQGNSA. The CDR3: CASSSPPDTQYF. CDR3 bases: TGTGCCAGCAGCTCCCCCCCAGATACGCAGTATTTT.

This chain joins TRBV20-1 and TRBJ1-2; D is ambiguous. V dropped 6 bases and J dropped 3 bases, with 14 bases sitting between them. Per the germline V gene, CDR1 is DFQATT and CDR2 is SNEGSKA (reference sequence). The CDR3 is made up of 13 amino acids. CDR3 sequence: CSASPSGDYGYTF. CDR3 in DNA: TGCAGTGCGAGCCCTTCTGGGGACTATGGCTACACCTTC.

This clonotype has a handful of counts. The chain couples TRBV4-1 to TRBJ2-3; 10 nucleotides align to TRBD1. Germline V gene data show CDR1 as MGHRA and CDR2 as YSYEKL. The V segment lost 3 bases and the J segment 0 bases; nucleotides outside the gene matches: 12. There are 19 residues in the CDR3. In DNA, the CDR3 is TGCGCCAGCAGCCATATCGGGACAGGGGAGGGCCCGAGCACAGATACGCAGTATTTT. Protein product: CASSHIGTGEGPSTDTQYF.

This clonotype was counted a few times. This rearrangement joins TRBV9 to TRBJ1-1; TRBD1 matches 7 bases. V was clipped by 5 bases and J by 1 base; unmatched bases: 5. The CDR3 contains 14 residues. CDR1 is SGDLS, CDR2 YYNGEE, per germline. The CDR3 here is CASRRQGPNTEAFF. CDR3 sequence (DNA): TGTGCCAGCAGACGACAGGGACCGAACACTGAAGCTTTCTTT. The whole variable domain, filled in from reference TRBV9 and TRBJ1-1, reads DSGVTQTPKHLITATGQRVTLRCSPRSGDLSVYWYQQSLDQGLQFLIQYYNGEERAKGNILERFSAQQFPDLHSELNLSSLELGDSALYFCASRRQGPNTEAFFGQGTRLTVV.

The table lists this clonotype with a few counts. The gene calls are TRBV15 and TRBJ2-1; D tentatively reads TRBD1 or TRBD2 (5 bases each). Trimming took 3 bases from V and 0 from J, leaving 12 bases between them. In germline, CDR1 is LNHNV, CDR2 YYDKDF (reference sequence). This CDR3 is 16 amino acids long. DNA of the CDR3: TGTGCCACCAGCAGCGGGACCTCCGGCTCCTACAATGAGCAGTTCTTC. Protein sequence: CATSSGTSGSYNEQFF. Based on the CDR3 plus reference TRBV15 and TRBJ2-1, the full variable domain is DAMVIQNPRYQVTQFGKPVTLSCSQTLNHNVMYWYQQKSSQAPKLLFHYYDKDFNNEADTPDNFQSRRPNTSFCFLDIRSPGLGDTAMYLCATSSGTSGSYNEQFFGPGTRLTVL.

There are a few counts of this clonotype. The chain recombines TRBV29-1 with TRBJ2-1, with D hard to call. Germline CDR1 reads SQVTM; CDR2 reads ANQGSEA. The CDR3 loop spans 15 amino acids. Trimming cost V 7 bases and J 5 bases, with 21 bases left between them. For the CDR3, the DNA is TGCAGCGCTGCCCGCCAGTTACCACCCAACAATGAGCAGTTCTTC. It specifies CSAARQLPPNNEQFF.

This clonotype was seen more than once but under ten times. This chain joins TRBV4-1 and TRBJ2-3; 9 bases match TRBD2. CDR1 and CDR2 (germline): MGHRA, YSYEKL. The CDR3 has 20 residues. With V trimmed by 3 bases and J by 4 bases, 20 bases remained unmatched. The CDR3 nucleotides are TGCGCCAGCAGCCAGGACTACTTGCGGGGGGGCCGAGAGGTGCCAGATACGCAGTATTTT. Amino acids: CASSQDYLRGGREVPDTQYF.

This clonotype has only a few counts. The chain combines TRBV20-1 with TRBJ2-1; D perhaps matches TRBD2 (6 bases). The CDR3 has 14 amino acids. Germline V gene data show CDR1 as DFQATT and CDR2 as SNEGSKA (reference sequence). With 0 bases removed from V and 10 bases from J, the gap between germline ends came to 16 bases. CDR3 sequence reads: CSARDLTDYREQFF. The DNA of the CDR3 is TGCAGTGCTAGAGACTTGACGGACTATCGGGAGCAGTTCTTC.

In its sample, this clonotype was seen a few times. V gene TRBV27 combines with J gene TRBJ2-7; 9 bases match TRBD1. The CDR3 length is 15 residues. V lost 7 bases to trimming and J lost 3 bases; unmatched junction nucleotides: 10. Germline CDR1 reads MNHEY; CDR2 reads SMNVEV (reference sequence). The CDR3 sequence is CASKQGADGGYEQYF. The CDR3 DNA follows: TGTGCCAGCAAACAGGGGGCGGACGGCGGCTACGAGCAGTACTTC.

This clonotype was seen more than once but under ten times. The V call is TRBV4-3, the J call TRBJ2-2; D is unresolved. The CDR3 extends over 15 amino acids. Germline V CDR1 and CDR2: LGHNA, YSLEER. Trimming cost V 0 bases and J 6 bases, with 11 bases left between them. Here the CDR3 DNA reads TGCGCCAGCAGCCAAGAGGGTCGGGCAGCCGGGGAGCTGTTTTTT. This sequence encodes CASSQEGRAAGELFF.

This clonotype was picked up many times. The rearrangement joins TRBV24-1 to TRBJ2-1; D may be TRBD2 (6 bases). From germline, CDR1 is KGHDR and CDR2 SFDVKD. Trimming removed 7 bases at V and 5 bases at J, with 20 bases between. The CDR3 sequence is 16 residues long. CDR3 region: CATRDPGLNTDNEQFF. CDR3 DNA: TGTGCCACCAGAGATCCAGGACTAAATACCGACAATGAGCAGTTCTTC.

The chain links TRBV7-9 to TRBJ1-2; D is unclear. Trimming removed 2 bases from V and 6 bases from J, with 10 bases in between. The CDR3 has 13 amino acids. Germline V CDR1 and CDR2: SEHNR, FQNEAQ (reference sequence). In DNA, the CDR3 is TGTGCCAGCAGCTTAAGGGATCCTGATGGCTACACCTTC. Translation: CASSLRDPDGYTF. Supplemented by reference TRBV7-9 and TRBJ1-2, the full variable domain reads DTGVSQNPRHKITKRGQNVTFRCDPISEHNRLYWYRQTLGQGPEFLTYFQNEAQLEKSRLLSDRFSAERPKGSFSTLEIQRTEQGDSAMYLCASSLRDPDGYTFGSGTRLTVV.

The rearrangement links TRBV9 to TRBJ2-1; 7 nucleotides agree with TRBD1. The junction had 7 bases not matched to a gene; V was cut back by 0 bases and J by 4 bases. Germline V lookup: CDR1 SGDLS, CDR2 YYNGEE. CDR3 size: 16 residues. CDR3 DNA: TGTGCCAGCAGCGTAGCAGGGGGTCCGCCGTACAATGAGCAGTTCTTC. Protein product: CASSVAGGPPYNEQFF.

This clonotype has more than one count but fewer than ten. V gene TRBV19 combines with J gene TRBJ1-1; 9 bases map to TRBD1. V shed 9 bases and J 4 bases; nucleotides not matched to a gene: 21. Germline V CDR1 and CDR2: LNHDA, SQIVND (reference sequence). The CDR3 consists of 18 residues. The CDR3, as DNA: TGTGCCAGCCTATCTAAACAGGGGGCGATGAGTGGATTCACTGAAGCTTTCTTT. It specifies CASLSKQGAMSGFTEAFF.

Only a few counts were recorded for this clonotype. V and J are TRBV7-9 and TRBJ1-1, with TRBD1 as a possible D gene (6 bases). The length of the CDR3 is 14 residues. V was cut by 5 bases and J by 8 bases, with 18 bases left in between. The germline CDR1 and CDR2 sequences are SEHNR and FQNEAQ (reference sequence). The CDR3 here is CASSLLRGAGEAFF. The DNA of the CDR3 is TGTGCCAGCAGCCTCTTGCGGGGGGCCGGAGAAGCTTTCTTT.

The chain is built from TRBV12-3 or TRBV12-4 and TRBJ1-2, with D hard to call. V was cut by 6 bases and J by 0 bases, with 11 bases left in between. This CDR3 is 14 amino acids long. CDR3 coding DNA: TGTGCCAGCAGGCGAGAGGGAGCTAACTATGGCTACACCTTC. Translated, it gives CASRREGANYGYTF.

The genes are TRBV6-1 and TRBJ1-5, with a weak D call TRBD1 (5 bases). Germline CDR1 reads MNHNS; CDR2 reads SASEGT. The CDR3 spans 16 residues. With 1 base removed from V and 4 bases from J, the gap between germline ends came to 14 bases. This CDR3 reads CASSEGQGVINQPQHF. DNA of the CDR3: TGTGCCAGCAGTGAAGGGCAGGGTGTCATTAATCAGCCCCAGCATTTT.

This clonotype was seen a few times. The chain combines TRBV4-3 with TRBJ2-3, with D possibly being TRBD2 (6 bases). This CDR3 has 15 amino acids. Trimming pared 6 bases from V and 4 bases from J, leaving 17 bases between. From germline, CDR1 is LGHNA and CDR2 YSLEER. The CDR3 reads CASSSGGVSADTQYF. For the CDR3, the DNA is TGCGCCAGCAGTTCTGGAGGGGTTTCTGCAGATACGCAGTATTTT.